Listed here are 8 T cell receptor beta chains from one sample, sequenced in a study of cytomegalovirus exposure and HLA in healthy donors (dated by TCRdb to 2016 to 2017). Library preparation used the immunoSEQ multiplex PCR assay. For the multiplex PCR, a mixture combining 60 forward primers for TCR Vbeta segments and 13 reverse primers for TCR Jbeta segments was used. Here the immuneACCESS table is served through TCRdb, limited to in-frame sequences with V and J called. Missing clones are a known gap in these copies; in checked studies unresolved V genes cover under half, and the rest lacks a known reason. In this sample the table shows some 150,000 clones, approximately 80% of which occur a single time. The ten largest make up about 0.82% of the sample. The material sequenced was PBMCs. These receptors were obtained from a woman under 30 in good health and CMV-seronegative.

The V call is TRBV6-1, the J call TRBJ1-3; 9 nucleotides agree with TRBD1. The trim removed 6 bases at V and 2 bases at J, leaving 5 bases unmatched. The CDR3 totals 15 residues. Germline assignment: CDR1 MNHNS and CDR2 SASEGT. CDR3 sequence reads: CASRDRDRAGNTIYF. The CDR3 coding sequence is TGTGCCAGCAGGGACCGGGACAGGGCTGGAAACACCATATATTTT.

The genes are TRBV4-1 and TRBJ2-3; 11 nucleotides line up with TRBD2. The J segment lost 1 base and the V segment lost 4 bases, leaving 10 bases of the junction unmatched. Germline CDR1 is MGHRA and CDR2 is YSYEKL. The CDR3 has 18 residues. The CDR3 is CASSPLGTSGSGTDTQYF. The CDR3 DNA sequence: TGCGCCAGCAGCCCCTTAGGGACTAGCGGTTCGGGCACAGATACGCAGTATTTT.

The V gene is TRBV21-1, the J gene TRBJ1-5. TRBV21-1 constitutes a pseudogene. The CDR3 runs to 17 residues. For the CDR3, the DNA is TGTGCCAGCAGCAAGGGGAGCGGGGTTTCTAGCAATCAGCCCCAGCATTTT. It yields the protein CASSKGSGVSSNQPQHF.

V is TRBV7-2 and J is TRBJ2-2; unclear D gene. CDR1 and CDR2 (germline): SGHTA, FQGNSA. Deletions cut 4 bases from V and 5 bases from J, with 5 bases between. This CDR3 has 12 residues. The CDR3 region has the DNA TGTGCCAGCAGCTCCAGAACCGGGGAGCTGTTTTTT. Translation: CASSSRTGELFF. Full variable domain (remainder filled in from reference TRBV7-2 and TRBJ2-2): GAGVSQSPSNKVTEKGKDVELRCDPISGHTALYWYRQSLGQGLEFLIYFQGNSAPDKSGLPSDRFSAERTGGSVSTLTIQRTQQEDSAVYLCASSSRTGELFFGEGSRLTVL.

The rearrangement joins TRBV7-4 to TRBJ2-7, with 12 positions matching TRBD2. Trimming cost V 3 bases and J 3 bases; bases outside gene matches: 6. Germline V gene sequence: CDR1 SGHVT, CDR2 SQSDAQ. The CDR3 has 16 residues. In DNA form, the CDR3 reads TGTGCCAGCAGCTTTTACGGACTAGCGGGGATCTACGAGCAGTACTTC. Translation: CASSFYGLAGIYEQYF.

The chain carries TRBV9 and TRBJ2-3, with 12 bases lining up with TRBD2. CDR1 is SGDLS and CDR2 is YYNGEE in the germline V gene. V lost 1 base, J lost 3 bases, and 0 bases stayed unmatched. The length of the CDR3 is 15 residues. CDR3 DNA: TGTGCCAGCAGCGTACTAGCGGGAGGGACAGATACGCAGTATTTT. This encodes CASSVLAGGTDTQYF.

The chain combines TRBV5-5 with TRBJ1-5; the match to TRBD1 covers 8 bases. This CDR3 region has 16 residues. The V segment lost 0 bases and the J segment 7 bases; nucleotides outside the gene matches: 9. CDR1 and CDR2 from the germline V gene are SGHKS and YYEKEE (reference sequence). CDR3 amino acids: CASSLAPGQAIQPQHF. Here the CDR3 DNA reads TGTGCCAGCAGCTTGGCCCCGGGACAGGCGATACAGCCCCAGCATTTT.

The chain combines TRBV2 with TRBJ2-7; 8 bases fit TRBD2. Unmatched junction bases numbered 7, after V lost 6 bases and J lost 3 bases. Germline CDR1 is SNHLY and CDR2 is FYNNEI. The CDR3 is 14 amino acids. The CDR3 reads CASSRSGTNYEQYF. CDR3 sequence (DNA): TGTGCCAGCAGCCGTAGCGGGACTAACTACGAGCAGTACTTC.